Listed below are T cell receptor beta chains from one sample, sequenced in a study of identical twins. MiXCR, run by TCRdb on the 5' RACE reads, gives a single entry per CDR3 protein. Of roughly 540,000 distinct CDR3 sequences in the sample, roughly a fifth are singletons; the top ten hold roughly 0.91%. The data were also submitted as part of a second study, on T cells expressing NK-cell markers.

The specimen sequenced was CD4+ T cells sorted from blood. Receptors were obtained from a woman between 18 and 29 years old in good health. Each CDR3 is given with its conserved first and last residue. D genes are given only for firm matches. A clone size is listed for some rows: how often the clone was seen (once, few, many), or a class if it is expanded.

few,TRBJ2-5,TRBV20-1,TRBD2,TGCAGTGCCTCAGGACTAGCGGGAGCAGAGACCCAGTACTTC,CSASGLAGAETQYF
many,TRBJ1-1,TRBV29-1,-,TGCAGCGTGACGCGGGACCGACGAAGGGTTAACACTGAAGCTTTCTTT,CSVTRDRRRVNTEAFF
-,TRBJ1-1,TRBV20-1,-,TGCAGTGCTAAGAGACAGAACACTGAAGCTTTCTTT,CSAKRQNTEAFF
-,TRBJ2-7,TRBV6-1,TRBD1,TGTGCCAGCACCTCCCTGGGGGGGACAGGGATAAGCGAGCAGTACTTC,CASTSLGGTGISEQYF
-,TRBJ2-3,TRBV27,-,TGTGCCAGCAGTTTATCGGGGCGCCAGGGGAGATCAGATACGCAGTATTTT,CASSLSGRQGRSDTQYF
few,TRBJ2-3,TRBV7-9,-,TGTGCCAGCAGCTTATGGTCTAGCACAGATACGCAGTATTTT,CASSLWSSTDTQYF
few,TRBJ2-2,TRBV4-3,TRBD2,TGCGCCAGCAGCCAAGACCCCGGGACTAGCGGACCGAACACCGGGGAGCTGTTTTTT,CASSQDPGTSGPNTGELFF
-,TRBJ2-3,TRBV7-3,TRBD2,TGTGCCAGCAGCTTAAAGACTAGCGGAACAGATACGCAGTATTTT,CASSLKTSGTDTQYF
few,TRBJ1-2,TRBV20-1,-,TGCAGTGCGTCGGACGGAGGCAATTCCTATGGCTACACCTTC,CSASDGGNSYGYTF
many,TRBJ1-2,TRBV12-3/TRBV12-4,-,TGTGCCAGCAGTCGCCTGGGGGGGCCAGGCTACACCTTC,CASSRLGGPGYTF
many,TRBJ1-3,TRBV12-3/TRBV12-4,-,TGTGCCAGCAGGTTGAGCTCTGGAAACACCATATATTTT,CASRLSSGNTIYF
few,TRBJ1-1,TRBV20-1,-,TGCAGTGCTAGAGTATTGGGCACTGAAGCTTTCTTT,CSARVLGTEAFF
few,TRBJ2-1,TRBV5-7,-,TGTGCCAGCAGCTTCCGGGGACAACTATACAATGAGCAGTTCTTC,CASSFRGQLYNEQFF
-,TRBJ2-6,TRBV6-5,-,TGTGCCAGCAGTTACATTGGGAACTCTGGGGCCAACGTCCTGACTTTC,CASSYIGNSGANVLTF
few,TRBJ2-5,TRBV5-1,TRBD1,TGCGCCAGCAGCTTGGTGGACAGGGCGGAGACCCAGTACTTC,CASSLVDRAETQYF
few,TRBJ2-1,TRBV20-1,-,TGCAGTGCTAGGGATTTGATCTACAATGAGCAGTTCTTC,CSARDLIYNEQFF
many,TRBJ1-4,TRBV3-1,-,TGTGCCTGGCTGGGGGGGCTCGATGAAAAACTGTTTTTT,CAWLGGLDEKLFF
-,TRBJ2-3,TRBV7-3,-,TGTGCCAGCAGCCGGGGGGCCCCCCCGGATACGCAGTATTTT,CASSRGAPPDTQYF
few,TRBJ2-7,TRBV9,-,TGTGCCAGCAGCGTAGGTCACAGCGCCCTACGGGAGCAGTACTTC,CASSVGHSALREQYF
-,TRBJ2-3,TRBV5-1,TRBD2,TGCGCCAGCAGTAAGGGGACTAGCTATTTAATAGATACGCAGTATTTT,CASSKGTSYLIDTQYF
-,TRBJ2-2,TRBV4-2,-,TGTGCCAGCAGCCAAGGGAGTAACACCGGGGAGCTGTTTTTT,CASSQGSNTGELFF
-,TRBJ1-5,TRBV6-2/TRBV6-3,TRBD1,TGTGCCAGCAGACGCCGCGGACAGGGGGCGGATCAGCCCCAGCATTTT,CASRRRGQGADQPQHF
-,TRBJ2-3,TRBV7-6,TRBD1,TGTGCCAGCAGCCGGGGACAGCTCACAGATACGCAGTATTTT,CASSRGQLTDTQYF
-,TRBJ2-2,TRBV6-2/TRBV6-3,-,TGTGCCAGCAGTTGGGTCGGAGCGCCCACCGGGGAGCTGTTTTTT,CASSWVGAPTGELFF
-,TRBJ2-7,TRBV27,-,TGTGCCAGCGGACAAATTAGCGAGCAGTACTTC,CASGQISEQYF
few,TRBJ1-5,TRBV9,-,TGTGCCAGCAGCGTAGGCGTTGGGAATCAGCCCCAGCATTTT,CASSVGVGNQPQHF
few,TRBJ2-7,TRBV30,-,TGTGCCTGGGGGACACAGAGAGACTACGAGCAGTACTTC,CAWGTQRDYEQYF
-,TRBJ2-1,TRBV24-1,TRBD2,TGTGCCACCAGTGATCGGACTAGCGGGAGGGGCTCCTACAATGAGCAGTTCTTC,CATSDRTSGRGSYNEQFF
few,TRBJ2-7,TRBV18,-,TGTGCCAGCTCACCAGATGCCTACGAGCAGTACTTC,CASSPDAYEQYF
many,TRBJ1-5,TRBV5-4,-,TGTGCCAGCAGTTTCCCCAATCAGCCCCAGCATTTT,CASSFPNQPQHF
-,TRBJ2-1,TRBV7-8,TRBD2,TGTGCCAGCAGCTTTGGAGGACTAGCGGGGGGGCCTTATGAGCAGTTCTTC,CASSFGGLAGGPYEQFF
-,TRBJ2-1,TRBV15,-,TGTGCCACCAGCAGGTCCGTCTTTATTAATGAGCAGTTCTTC,CATSRSVFINEQFF
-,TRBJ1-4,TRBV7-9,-,TGTGCCAGCAGCTTTCCGGGATCTTCAAATGAAAAACTGTTTTTT,CASSFPGSSNEKLFF
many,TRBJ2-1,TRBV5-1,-,TGCGCCAGCAGCTTGAACATCGGAGGGCGGGATGAGCAGTTCTTC,CASSLNIGGRDEQFF
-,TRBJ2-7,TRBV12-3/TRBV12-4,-,TGTGCCAGCAGCGTGCGGGGACCCACCTACGAGCAGTACTTC,CASSVRGPTYEQYF
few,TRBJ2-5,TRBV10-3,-,TGTGCCATCAGTGATGCTCCCTCAACCCAGTACTTC,CAISDAPSTQYF
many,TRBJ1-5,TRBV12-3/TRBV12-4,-,TGTGCCAGCAGCTTAAATCGTGATCAGCCCCAGCATTTT,CASSLNRDQPQHF
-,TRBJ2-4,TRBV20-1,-,TGCAGTGCTACCTCCGGGACCACCTTTACCACCAAAAACATTCAGTACTTC,CSATSGTTFTTKNIQYF
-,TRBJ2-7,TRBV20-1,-,TGCAGTGCTAGAGATATTGGGGGCGAGCAGTACTTC,CSARDIGGEQYF
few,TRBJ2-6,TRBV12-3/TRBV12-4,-,TGTGCCAGCAGTTTGGAGGGGACAGTCTTCGTCCTGACTTTC,CASSLEGTVFVLTF
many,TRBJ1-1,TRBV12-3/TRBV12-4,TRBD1,TGTGCCAGCAGTTTGACAGGGACTGAAGCTTTCTTT,CASSLTGTEAFF
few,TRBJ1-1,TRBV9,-,TGTGCCAGCAGGAGGGACGGGGAGACCCGTGAAGCTTTCTTT,CASRRDGETREAFF
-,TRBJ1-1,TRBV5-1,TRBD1,TGCGCCAGCAGCTATCAGGGGGGGAACACTGAAGCTTTCTTT,CASSYQGGNTEAFF
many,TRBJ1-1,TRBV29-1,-,TGCAGCGTCAATCTGAACACTGAAGCTTTCTTT,CSVNLNTEAFF
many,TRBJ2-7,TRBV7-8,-,TGTGCCAGCAGCTTATTGGCCGGATACGAGCAGTACTTC,CASSLLAGYEQYF
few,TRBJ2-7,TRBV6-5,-,TGTGCCAGCAGTTACTCGATCGGGGGGCCTCGGGACGAGCAGTACTTC,CASSYSIGGPRDEQYF
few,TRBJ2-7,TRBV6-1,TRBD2,TGTGCCAGCAGTCGCCCTAGCGGGAGGGAGGTCTACGAGCAGTACTTC,CASSRPSGREVYEQYF
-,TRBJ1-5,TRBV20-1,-,TGCAGTGCTAGTCTGGGGGGGAATCAGCCCCAGCATTTT,CSASLGGNQPQHF
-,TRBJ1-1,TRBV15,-,TGTGCCACGGAGAGGAACACTGAAGCTTTCTTT,CATERNTEAFF
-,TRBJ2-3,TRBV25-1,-,TGTGCCAGCGGCGATAAGGGGTTATTCACAGATACGCAGTATTTT,CASGDKGLFTDTQYF
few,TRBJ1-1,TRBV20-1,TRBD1,TGCAGTGCTAGGTCCAGGGGACAGGGGTGGACTGAAGCTTTCTTT,CSARSRGQGWTEAFF
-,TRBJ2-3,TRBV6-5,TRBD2,TGTGCCAGCAGTTACTCCTTTAAGGCGGGAGGCCTCACAGATACGCAGTATTTT,CASSYSFKAGGLTDTQYF
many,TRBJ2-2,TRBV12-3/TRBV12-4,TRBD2,TGTGCCAGCAGATCTAGCGGAGTCGCGAACACCGGGGAGCTGTTTTTT,CASRSSGVANTGELFF